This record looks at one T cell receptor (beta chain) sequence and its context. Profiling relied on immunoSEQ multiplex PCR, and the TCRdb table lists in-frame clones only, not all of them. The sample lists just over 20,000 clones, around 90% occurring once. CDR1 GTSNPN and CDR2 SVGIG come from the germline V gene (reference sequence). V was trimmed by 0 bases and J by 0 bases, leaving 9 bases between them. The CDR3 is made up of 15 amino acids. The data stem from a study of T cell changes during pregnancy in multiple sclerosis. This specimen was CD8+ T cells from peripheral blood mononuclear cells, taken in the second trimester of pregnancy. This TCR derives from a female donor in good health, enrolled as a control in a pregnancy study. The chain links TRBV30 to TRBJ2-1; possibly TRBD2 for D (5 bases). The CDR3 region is CAWSVSGGSYNEQFF. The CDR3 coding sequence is TGTGCCTGGAGTGTGAGCGGAGGCTCCTACAATGAGCAGTTCTTC.